Presented here are 28 T cell receptor beta chains from one specimen sequenced in a study of T cells after somatic rescue of genetic block (dated by TCRdb to about 2020). Library method: the immunoSEQ multiplex PCR assay. TCRdb took over this immuneACCESS table, retaining in-frame rearrangements with V and J assigned. Such tables are incomplete; in checked studies, under half of the missing clones stem from an unresolved V gene, and the remainder is unexplained. Counted in this sample were tens of thousands of clones; approximately 96% of them appeared once. Approximately 0.073% of the sample belongs to the ten largest clones. Sequences were obtained from peripheral blood mononuclear cells (PBMCs). The source is a child less than two years old.

This clone is a singleton in its sample. This chain connects TRBV28 to TRBJ2-7, with D perhaps TRBD2 (6 bases). There are 13 residues in the CDR3. V lost 7 bases to trimming and J lost 0 bases, with 10 bases between them. CDR1 is MDHEN, CDR2 SYDVKM, per germline. DNA for the CDR3: TGTGCCAGCATTGGGCGGGGCTCCTACGAGCAGTACTTC. This gives the protein CASIGRGSYEQYF.

The chain employs TRBV7-3 and TRBJ2-5; 7 nucleotides agree with TRBD1. The CDR3 consists of 15 residues. The germline CDR1 and CDR2 sequences are SGHTA and FQGTGA. Trimming took 4 bases from V and 4 from J; bases not matched to a gene: 9. For the CDR3, the DNA is TGTGCCAGCAGCTCCGGACAGGCGGAAGGAGAGACCCAGTACTTC. Protein sequence: CASSSGQAEGETQYF.

This chain links TRBV6-5 with TRBJ2-3; TRBD2 matches at 10 bases. Germline V gene sequence: CDR1 MNHEY, CDR2 SVGAGI. The CDR3 is 13 amino acids. V dropped 10 bases and J dropped 1; count of bases not matched to a gene: 2. The CDR3 DNA reads as TGTGCCACCGGGACTAGCGGCACAGATACGCAGTATTTT. It encodes CATGTSGTDTQYF.

This sequence joins TRBV5-8 and TRBJ2-1, with 10 positions matching TRBD2. Germline V lookup: CDR1 SGHTS, CDR2 YDEGEE. The CDR3 contains 15 residues. With V trimmed by 0 bases and J by 4 bases, 1 base remained unmatched. DNA of the CDR3: TGTGCCAGCAGCTTGGAACTAGCGGGATACAATGAGCAGTTCTTC. Its translation: CASSLELAGYNEQFF. The entire variable domain, with the rest obtained from reference TRBV5-8 and TRBJ2-1, is as follows: EAGVTQSPTHLIKTRGQQATLRCSPISGHTSVYWYQQALGLGLQFLLWYDEGEERNRGNFPPRFSGRQFPNYSSELNVNALELEDSALYLCASSLELAGYNEQFFGPGTRLTVL.

J is TRBJ2-3 and V is TRBV5-4, with a weak D call TRBD2 (5 bases). The germline V gene has CDR1 SGHNT and CDR2 YYREEE (reference sequence). Trimming took off 4 bases at V and 1 base at J, with 10 bases between the two ends. The CDR3 is 14 amino acids. CDR3: CASSPEARTDTQYF. CDR3 DNA sequence: TGTGCCAGCAGCCCGGAGGCCCGCACAGATACGCAGTATTTT.

This chain connects TRBV11-2 to TRBJ2-2, with D hard to call. Germline CDR1 reads SGHAT; CDR2 reads FQNNGV. There are 15 residues in the CDR3. V gave up 2 bases and J gave up 2 bases, with 9 bases separating them. The CDR3: CASSLIARNTGELFF. CDR3 bases: TGTGCCAGCAGCTTAATCGCTAGAAACACCGGGGAGCTGTTTTTT.

V is TRBV6-5 and J is TRBJ1-3; 7 nucleotides match TRBD1. CDR3 size: 15 residues. J gave up 0 bases and V 6 bases, and 5 bases lay outside the gene matches. Per germline, CDR1 MNHEY and CDR2 SVGAGI. CDR3: CASSTRDSSGNTIYF. The CDR3 DNA reads as TGTGCCAGCAGCACCCGGGACAGCTCTGGAAACACCATATATTTT.

The chain links TRBV6-5 to TRBJ2-1; tentatively, D is TRBD1 (6 bases). CDR1 MNHEY and CDR2 SVGAGI come from the germline V gene. The CDR3 is 15 residues long. Trimming cost V 6 bases and J 6 bases, with 18 bases left between them. CDR3 coding DNA: TGTGCCAGCAGGGACACAGGGAAAAAGGGCAATGAGCAGTTCTTC. Amino acid sequence: CASRDTGKKGNEQFF.

The CDR3 sequence is CASSVGRGLVYEQYF. CDR3 nucleotide sequence: TGTGCCAGCAGCGTAGGTAGGGGTCTAGTCTACGAGCAGTACTTC. This rearrangement joins TRBV9 to TRBJ2-7; tentative D call: TRBD1 (5 bases). Germline V gene lookup returns CDR1 SGDLS and CDR2 YYNGEE. Trimming removed 0 bases from V and 3 bases from J, with 13 bases in between. The CDR3 contains 15 residues.

This clone was counted once. This chain connects TRBV6-4 to TRBJ2-2, with 10 bases matching TRBD1. Germline V lookup: CDR1 MRHNA, CDR2 SNTAGT. V trimming: 8 bases; J trimming: 3 bases; junction bases outside the gene matches: 3. CDR3 length: 14 amino acids. Written as DNA, the CDR3 is TGTGCCAGCGGGGACAGGGGATACACCGGGGAGCTGTTTTTT. It codes for CASGDRGYTGELFF.

This chain links TRBV7-9 with TRBJ1-1, with no clear D. This CDR3 contains 15 residues. Per germline, CDR1 SEHNR and CDR2 FQNEAQ (reference sequence). The ends were cut back, 5 bases at V and 1 base at J, with 14 bases in the middle. CDR3 nucleotide sequence: TGTGCCAGCAGCGCCAGTAGAAGTAGGAACACTGAAGCTTTCTTT. Protein sequence: CASSASRSRNTEAFF.

The V call is TRBV7-9, the J call TRBJ2-7; D remains ambiguous. The germline gives CDR1 SEHNR, CDR2 FQNEAQ (reference sequence). Trimming stripped 1 base from V and 4 bases from J, with 5 bases between. The CDR3 contains 12 residues. CDR3 DNA sequence: TGTGCCAGCAGCTTAGTGGGATACGAGCAGTACTTC. It translates to CASSLVGYEQYF. Variable domain in full (rest from reference TRBV7-9 and TRBJ2-7): DTGVSQNPRHKITKRGQNVTFRCDPISEHNRLYWYRQTLGQGPEFLTYFQNEAQLEKSRLLSDRFSAERPKGSFSTLEIQRTEQGDSAMYLCASSLVGYEQYFGPGTRLTVT.

V gene TRBV4-1 combines with J gene TRBJ2-2; D unclear. The CDR3 totals 14 residues. Germline loops: CDR1 MGHRA, CDR2 YSYEKL. Trimming shortened V by 2 bases and J by 6 bases, and 10 bases separated the two germline ends. CDR3 residues: CASSQFERSGELFF. CDR3 DNA sequence: TGCGCCAGCAGCCAATTTGAGAGGTCCGGGGAGCTGTTTTTT.

The V call is TRBV6-6, the J call TRBJ1-4; no definite D call. The CDR3 has 13 residues. From germline, CDR1 is MNHNY and CDR2 SVGAGI (reference sequence). The V gene lost 2 bases and the J gene lost 6 bases, with 7 bases spanning the gap. CDR3 coding DNA: TGTGCCAGCAGTTACAGGGTGGATGAAAAACTGTTTTTT. Residues: CASSYRVDEKLFF.

With respect to this clone: The final CDR3 position lacks the conserved phenylalanine or tryptophan, pointing to a likely read error. The gene calls are TRBV7-2 and TRBJ1-2; D possibly corresponds to TRBD1 (6 bases). In germline, CDR1 is SGHTA, CDR2 FQGNSA. The CDR3 covers 16 residues. Deletions cut 3 bases from V and 6 bases from J, with 20 bases between. CDR3 region: CASSFNLLTGKNGYTL. The CDR3 nucleotides are TGTGCCAGCAGCTTTAACCTTCTCACAGGGAAGAATGGCTACACCCTC.

The chain carries TRBV21-1 and TRBJ1-3. TRBV21-1 is a recognized pseudogene. The CDR3 has 11 residues. DNA for the CDR3: TGTGCCAGCAGCAAAGGAAACACCATATATTTT. This gives the protein CASSKGNTIYF.

The gene calls are TRBV4-1 and TRBJ1-5; tentative D call: TRBD1 (5 bases). The CDR3 spans 15 residues. Deletions cut 0 bases from V and 6 bases from J, with 12 bases between. CDR1 and CDR2 from the germline V gene are MGHRA and YSYEKL. The DNA of the CDR3 is TGCGCCAGCAGCCAAGAAGGCAGGGAGGGTCAGCCCCAGCATTTT. Amino acids: CASSQEGREGQPQHF.

This chain uses TRBV28 with TRBJ2-7; 11 bases map to TRBD2. J gave up 1 base and V 6 bases, and 5 bases lay outside the gene matches. Germline values: CDR1 MDHEN, CDR2 SYDVKM. The CDR3 totals 15 residues. The CDR3 nucleotides are TGTGCCAGCAGCACTAGCGGGAGCGGTTCCTACGAGCAGTACTTC. This codes for CASSTSGSGSYEQYF. Together with reference TRBV28 and TRBJ2-7, the CDR3 gives the full variable domain: DVKVTQSSRYLVKRTGEKVFLECVQDMDHENMFWYRQDPGLGLRLIYFSYDVKMKEKGDIPEGYSVSREKKERFSLILESASTNQTSMYLCASSTSGSGSYEQYFGPGTRLTVT.

V gene TRBV12-5 combines with J gene TRBJ2-3; D is possibly TRBD1 (6 bases). The CDR3 has 15 amino acids. Germline CDR1 LGHNT, CDR2 FRNRAP. The V end was cut by 2 bases, the J end by 0 bases, with 9 bases between. CDR3 DNA sequence: TGTGCTAGTGGTTTGTGGGGGCGGAGCACAGATACGCAGTATTTT. This translates into CASGLWGRSTDTQYF.

The chain recombines TRBV4-3 with TRBJ2-7; D unclear. Trimming shortened V by 1 base and J by 6 bases, and 10 bases separated the two germline ends. The CDR3 totals 13 residues. The V gene's germline CDR1 is LGHNA and CDR2 YSLEER. The CDR3 DNA sequence: TGCGCCAGCAGCCAAGGTAGAGAGTCCGAGCAGTACTTC. This codes for CASSQGRESEQYF.

The gene calls are TRBV6-1 and TRBJ1-2; D call uncertain. V was trimmed by 6 bases and J by 4 bases, leaving 18 bases between them. CDR1 is MNHNS, CDR2 SASEGT, per germline. The CDR3 has 15 residues. CDR3 DNA sequence: TGTGCCAGCAGCCCGGGAAGACCGACTCCCTATGGCTACACCTTC. Its protein product is CASSPGRPTPYGYTF.

The chain couples TRBV11-2 to TRBJ1-4, with D hard to call. This CDR3 comprises 15 residues. The V end was cut by 5 bases, the J end by 0 bases, with 10 bases between. Germline V CDR1 and CDR2: SGHAT, FQNNGV. The CDR3 DNA reads as TGTGCCAGCAGCCCCCTACAACCAACTAATGAAAAACTGTTTTTT. Its translation is CASSPLQPTNEKLFF.

The chain joins TRBV27 to TRBJ2-7; a possible D gene is TRBD2 (6 bases). The CDR3 runs 13 residues. The germline V gene has CDR1 MNHEY and CDR2 SMNVEV (reference sequence). V dropped 4 bases and J dropped 4 bases, with 11 bases sitting between them. CDR3 nucleotides: TGTGCCAGCAGTTCCGGGAGTAGGTACGAGCAGTACTTC. Translation: CASSSGSRYEQYF.

This clone was picked up one time. The chain joins TRBV6-5 to TRBJ2-7; 10 bases agree with TRBD2. This CDR3 has 15 amino acids. CDR1 MNHEY and CDR2 SVGAGI come from the germline V gene. J was trimmed by 2 bases and V by 6 bases; bases with no gene match: 7. This CDR3 reads CASSKRTSGPYEQYF. In nucleotides, the CDR3 is TGTGCCAGCAGCAAAAGGACTAGCGGACCCTACGAGCAGTACTTC.

This chain links TRBV10-2 with TRBJ1-2, with 9 bases fitting TRBD1. This CDR3 has 14 residues. Germline-derived CDR1 and CDR2 are WSHSY and SAAADI. J gave up 0 bases and V 5 bases, and 1 base lay outside the gene matches. CDR3 coding DNA: TGCGCCAGCAGTCGGGACAGGGCTAACTATGGCTACACCTTC. Translated, it gives CASSRDRANYGYTF.

The chain has TRBV12-5 and TRBJ2-5; D ambiguous. V was cut by 2 bases and J by 0 bases, with 4 bases left in between. Germline V CDR1 and CDR2: LGHNT, FRNRAP. The CDR3 contains 13 residues. The CDR3 DNA follows: TGTGCTAGTGGTTTGCAGTACCAAGAGACCCAGTACTTC. Amino acid sequence: CASGLQYQETQYF. Complete variable domain (other parts from reference TRBV12-5 and TRBJ2-5): DARVTQTPRHKVTEMGQEVTMRCQPILGHNTVFWYRQTMMQGLELLAYFRNRAPLDDSGMPKDRFSAEMPDATLATLKIQPSEPRDSAVYFCASGLQYQETQYFGPGTRLLVL.

The chain has TRBV5-1 and TRBJ1-2, with a possible D match to TRBD1 (6 bases). The CDR3 contains 15 residues. Germline V CDR1 and CDR2: SGHRS, YFSETQ. Deletions cut 0 bases from V and 0 bases from J, with 9 bases between. The CDR3 protein is CASSLGTVANYGYTF. As DNA, the CDR3 is TGCGCCAGCAGCTTGGGGACAGTAGCTAACTATGGCTACACCTTC.

The genes are TRBV21-1 and TRBJ1-5. TRBV21-1 is noted as a pseudogene. The CDR3 has 21 residues. CDR3 region: CASSRGKWASLQGLRNQPQHF. The CDR3 bases are TGTGCCAGCAGCCGCGGAAAGTGGGCCTCCCTGCAAGGGCTAAGGAATCAGCCCCAGCATTTT.